This section outlines one T cell receptor (beta chain) sequence together with its context. Its target is unknown. This specimen comes from a study of T cell responses to AZD1222 COVID-19 vaccine. The table came from immunoSEQ multiplex PCR; TCRdb's copy has only in-frame clones and leaves some out. The sample holds roughly 70,000 clones; roughly 85% are singletons and the top ten take about 6.5%. Findings and limits, study-wide: Spike-specific TCR breadth and depth were elevated following two AZD1222 doses. Baseline seropositivity occurred in only a handful of AZD1222 recipients. There were mostly white British donors and more females than males, and clonal diversity was possibly underestimated.

The CDR3 sequence is 13 residues long. The V gene's germline CDR1 is SQVTM and CDR2 ANQGSEA. Unmatched junction bases numbered 9, after V lost 7 bases and J lost 6 bases. This chain uses TRBV29-1 with TRBJ2-7; TRBD1 matches 10 bases. This clonotype was obtained from an adult who received the AZD1222 COVID-19 vaccine. The sample here was peripheral blood, taken 28 days after the second AZD1222 dose. CDR3 sequence: CSAPGQGLGEQYF. The CDR3 DNA follows: TGCAGCGCTCCGGGACAGGGGCTCGGCGAGCAGTACTTC.